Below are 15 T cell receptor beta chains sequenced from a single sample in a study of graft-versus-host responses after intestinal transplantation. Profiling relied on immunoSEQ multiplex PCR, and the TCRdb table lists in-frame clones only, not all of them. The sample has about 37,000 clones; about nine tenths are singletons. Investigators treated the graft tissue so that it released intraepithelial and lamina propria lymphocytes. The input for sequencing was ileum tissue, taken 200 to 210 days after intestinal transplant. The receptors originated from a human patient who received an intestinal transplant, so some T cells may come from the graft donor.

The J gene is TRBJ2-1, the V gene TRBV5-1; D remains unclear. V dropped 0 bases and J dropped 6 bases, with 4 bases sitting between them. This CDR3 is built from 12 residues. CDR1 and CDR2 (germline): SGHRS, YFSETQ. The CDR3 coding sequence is TGCGCCAGCAGCTTGGCGGGCAATGAGCAGTTCTTC. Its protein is CASSLAGNEQFF. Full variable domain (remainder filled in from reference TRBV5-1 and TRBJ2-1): KAGVTQTPRYLIKTRGQQVTLSCSPISGHRSVSWYQQTPGQGLQFLFEYFSETQRNKGNFPGRFSGRQFSNSRSEMNVSTLELGDSALYLCASSLAGNEQFFGPGTRLTVL.

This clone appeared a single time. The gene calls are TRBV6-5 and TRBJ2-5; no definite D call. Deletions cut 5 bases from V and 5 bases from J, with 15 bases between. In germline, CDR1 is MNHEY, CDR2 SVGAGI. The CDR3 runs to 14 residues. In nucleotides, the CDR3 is TGTGCCAGCAGTACCCTTGGCGCGACGGAGACCCAGTACTTC. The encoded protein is CASSTLGATETQYF.

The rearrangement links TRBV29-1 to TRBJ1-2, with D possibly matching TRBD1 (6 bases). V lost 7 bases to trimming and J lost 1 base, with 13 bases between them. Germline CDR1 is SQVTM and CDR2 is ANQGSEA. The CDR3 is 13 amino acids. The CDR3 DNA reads TGCAGCGCTAAGCCGGGACATAACTATGGCTACACCTTC. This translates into CSAKPGHNYGYTF.

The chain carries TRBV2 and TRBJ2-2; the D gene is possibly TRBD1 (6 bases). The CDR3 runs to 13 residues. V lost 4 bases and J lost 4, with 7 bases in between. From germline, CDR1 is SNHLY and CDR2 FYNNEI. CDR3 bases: TGTGCCAGCAGTGGACAGGCCACCGGGGAGCTGTTTTTT. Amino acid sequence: CASSGQATGELFF.

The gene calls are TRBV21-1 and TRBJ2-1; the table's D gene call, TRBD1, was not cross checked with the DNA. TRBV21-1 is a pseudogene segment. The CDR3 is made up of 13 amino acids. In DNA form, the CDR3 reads TGTGCCAGCAACCCGAAGGGGTGCAATGAGCAGTTCTTC. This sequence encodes CASNPKGCNEQFF.

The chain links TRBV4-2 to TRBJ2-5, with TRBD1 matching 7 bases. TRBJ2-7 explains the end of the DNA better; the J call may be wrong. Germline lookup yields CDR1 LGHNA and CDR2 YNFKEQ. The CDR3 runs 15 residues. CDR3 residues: CASSQRGPPTYEQYF. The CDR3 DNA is TGTGCCAGCAGCCAGAGGGGGCCACCAACCTACGAGCAGTACTTC.

The CDR3 DNA is TGCGCCAGCAGCTTGGCTTTAGATACGCAGTATTTT. This codes for CASSLALDTQYF. The chain recombines TRBV5-1 with TRBJ2-3; D is ambiguous. Trimming shortened V by 0 bases and J by 5 bases, and 4 bases separated the two germline ends. The germline V gene encodes CDR1 SGHRS and CDR2 YFSETQ. This CDR3 has 12 residues.

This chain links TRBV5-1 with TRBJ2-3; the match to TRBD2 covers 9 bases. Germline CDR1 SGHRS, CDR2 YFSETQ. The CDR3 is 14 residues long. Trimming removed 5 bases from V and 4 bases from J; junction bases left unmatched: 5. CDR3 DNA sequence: TGCGCCAGCAGAGGGGTAGCGGGAGCAGATACGCAGTATTTT. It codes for CASRGVAGADTQYF.

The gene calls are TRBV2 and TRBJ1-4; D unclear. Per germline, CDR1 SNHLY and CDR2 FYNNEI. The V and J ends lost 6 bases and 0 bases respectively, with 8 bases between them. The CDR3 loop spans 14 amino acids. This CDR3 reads CASRYIATNEKLFF. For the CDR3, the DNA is TGTGCCAGCAGGTACATCGCAACTAATGAAAAACTGTTTTTT.

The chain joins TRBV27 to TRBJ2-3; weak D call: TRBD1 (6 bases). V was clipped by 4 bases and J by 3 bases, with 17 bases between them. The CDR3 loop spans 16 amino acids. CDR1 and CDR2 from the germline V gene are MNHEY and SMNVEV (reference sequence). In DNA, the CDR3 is TGTGCCAGCAGTTCGGCTCAGGGGCCGGGGACAGATACGCAGTATTTT. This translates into CASSSAQGPGTDTQYF.

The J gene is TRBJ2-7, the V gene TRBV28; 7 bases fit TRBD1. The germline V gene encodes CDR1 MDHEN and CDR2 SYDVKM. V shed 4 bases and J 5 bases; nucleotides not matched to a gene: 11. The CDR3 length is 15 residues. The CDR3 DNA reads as TGTGCCAGCAGTTCCGAGGGGGCCCCTAGGAACGAGCAGTACTTC. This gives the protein CASSSEGAPRNEQYF.

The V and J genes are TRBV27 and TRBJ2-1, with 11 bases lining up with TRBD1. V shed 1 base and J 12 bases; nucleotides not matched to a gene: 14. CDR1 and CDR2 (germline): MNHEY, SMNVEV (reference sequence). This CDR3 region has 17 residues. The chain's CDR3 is CASSLFRRDRGAPPQFF. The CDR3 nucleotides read TGTGCCAGCAGTTTATTTAGACGGGACAGGGGGGCCCCCCCGCAGTTCTTC.

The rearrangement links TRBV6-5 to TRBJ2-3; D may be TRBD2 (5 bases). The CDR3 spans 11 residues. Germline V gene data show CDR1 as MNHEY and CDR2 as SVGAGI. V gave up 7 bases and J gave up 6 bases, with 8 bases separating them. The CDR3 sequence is CASTRGDTQYF. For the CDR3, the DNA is TGTGCCAGCACCCGAGGGGATACGCAGTATTTT.

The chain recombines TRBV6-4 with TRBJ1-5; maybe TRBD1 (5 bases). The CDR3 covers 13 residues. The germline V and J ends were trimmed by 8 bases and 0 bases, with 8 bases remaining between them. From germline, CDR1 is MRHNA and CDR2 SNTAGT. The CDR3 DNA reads TGTGCCAGCGCCCAGGGTAGCAATCAGCCCCAGCATTTT. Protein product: CASAQGSNQPQHF.

CDR3 DNA sequence: TGTGCCAGCAGCTTAGTGGCGGGGGCGTACAATGAGCAGTTCTTC. This sequence encodes CASSLVAGAYNEQFF. This rearrangement joins TRBV11-3 to TRBJ2-1, with a possible D match to TRBD2 (7 bases). This CDR3 is 15 amino acids long. Trimming pared 1 base from V and 4 bases from J, leaving 11 bases between. Germline V gene lookup returns CDR1 SGHNT and CDR2 YENEEA.